This T cell receptor (beta chain) was obtained from a study of CXCR3-negative and CXCR3-positive naive CD8 T cells. Within the CD8+ T cell compartment, naive cells were CD45RO-CCR7+CD27+CD95-. In the case of this clonotype: The antigen is unknown.

UMI labels and 5' RACE were used to prepare the TRB cDNA libraries. TCRdb reprocessed the 5' RACE reads and stores each CDR3 protein as one record, lacking DNA. This sample contains around 50,000 distinct CDR3 sequences. CDR3 size: 14 residues. Germline CDR1 and CDR2: MRHNA and SNTAGT. Study-wide results and caveats: Diversity proved comparably high across both naive subsets and much lower in memory CD8+ cells.

The receptor comes from a human donor in good health. Some clones in this sample may be carry-over from other donors' samples. The chain is built from TRBV6-4 and TRBJ2-2; TCRdb proposes TRBD2, but this gene call is untestable without DNA. The sample consisted of naive CXCR3- CD8+ T cells from blood. Stated subset: CD45RO-CCR7+CD27+CD95- naive CD8+ T cells lacking CXCR3 (TNR3-). This CDR3 reads CATKVGGETGELFF.